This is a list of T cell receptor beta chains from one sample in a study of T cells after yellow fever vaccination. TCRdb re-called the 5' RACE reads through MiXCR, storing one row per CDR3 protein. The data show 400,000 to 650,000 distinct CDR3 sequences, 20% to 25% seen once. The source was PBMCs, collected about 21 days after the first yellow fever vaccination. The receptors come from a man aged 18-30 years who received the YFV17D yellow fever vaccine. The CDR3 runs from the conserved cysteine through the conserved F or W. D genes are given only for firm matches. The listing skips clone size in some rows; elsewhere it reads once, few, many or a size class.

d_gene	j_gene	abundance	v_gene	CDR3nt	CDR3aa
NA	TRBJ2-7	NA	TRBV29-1	TGCAGCGTTGTAAGGGGTAACTCCTACGAGCAGTACTTC	CSVVRGNSYEQYF
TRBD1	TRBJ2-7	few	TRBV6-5	TGTGCCAGAGGGGCAGGGGGAAACTACGAGCAGTACTTC	CARGAGGNYEQYF
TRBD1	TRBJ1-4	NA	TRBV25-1	TGTGCCAGCAGGCAGGGGGCGCGGGAAAAACTGTTTTTT	CASRQGAREKLFF
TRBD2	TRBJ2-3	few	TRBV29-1	TGCAGCGGAAATAGCGGGGACACAGATACGCAGTATTTT	CSGNSGDTDTQYF
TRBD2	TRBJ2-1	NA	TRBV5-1	TGCGCCAGCAGCCCAACTAGCGGGGGCGAGGGTGAGCAGTTCTTC	CASSPTSGGEGEQFF
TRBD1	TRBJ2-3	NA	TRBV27	TGTGCCAGCAGTTCAACAGGGGGGCTCACAGATACGCAGTATTTT	CASSSTGGLTDTQYF
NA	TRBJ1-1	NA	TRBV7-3	TGTGCCAGCAGCTTTGGCCCGTACGTCTCGAACGGGGAAGGAGCTTTCTTT	CASSFGPYVSNGEGAFF
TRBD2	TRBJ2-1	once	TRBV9	TGTGCCAGCAGCAAGACAGTTAGGACTAGCGGGGGGAGGGATGAGCAGTTCTTC	CASSKTVRTSGGRDEQFF
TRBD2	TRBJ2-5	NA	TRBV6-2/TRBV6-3	TGTGCCAGCAGTTACTCGACGGCGGGGGGTAACCAAGAGACCCAGTACTTC	CASSYSTAGGNQETQYF
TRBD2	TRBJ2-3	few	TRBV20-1	TGCAGTGCTCCTCGGACTAGCGGGGAGACAGATACGCAGTATTTT	CSAPRTSGETDTQYF
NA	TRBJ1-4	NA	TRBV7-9	TGTGCCAGCAGCTTATTCAACACTAATGAAAAACTGTTTTTT	CASSLFNTNEKLFF
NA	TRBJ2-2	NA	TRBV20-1	TGCAGTGCTAGAGATCTAGGAAGGGATTGGACCGGGGAGCTGTTTTTT	CSARDLGRDWTGELFF
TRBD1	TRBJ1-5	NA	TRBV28	TGTGCCAGCAGTCCCTCCCTCGGGACAGGGGAGGGCAATCAGCCCCAGCATTTT	CASSPSLGTGEGNQPQHF
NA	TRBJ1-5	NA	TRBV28	TGTGCCAGCAGGGCGACCCTGGACGGGGGCAATCAGCCCCAGCATTTT	CASRATLDGGNQPQHF
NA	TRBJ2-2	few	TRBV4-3	TGCGCCAGCAGCCAAGAGCTAGCGATGAACACCGGGGAGCTGTTTTTT	CASSQELAMNTGELFF
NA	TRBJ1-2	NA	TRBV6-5	TGTGCCAGCAGTTCAATGACAGAGAACTATGGCTACACCTTC	CASSSMTENYGYTF
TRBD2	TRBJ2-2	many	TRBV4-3	TGCGCCAGCAGCCCCGGCCCCGGACTAGTGAACACCGGGGAGCTGTTTTTT	CASSPGPGLVNTGELFF
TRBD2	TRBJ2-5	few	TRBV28	TGTGCCAGCAGCCCGCTAGCGGGGGGGCCCCAAGAGACCCAGTACTTC	CASSPLAGGPQETQYF